This passage covers 26 T cell receptor beta chains from one sample sequenced in a study of T cell responses to AZD1222 COVID-19 vaccine. Measured with immunoSEQ multiplex PCR; TCRdb has only the in-frame clones, and not every one. The data contain roughly 150,000 clones, 80% to 95% of them seen just once; the ten biggest clones take up 3.5% to 4.5%. Sample: peripheral blood, taken on day 0 of AZD1222 vaccination. The source is an adult in good health.

This sequence joins TRBV5-4 and TRBJ1-2; D is ambiguous. The CDR3 has 15 residues. V was clipped by 0 bases and J by 2 bases, with 11 bases between them. CDR1 and CDR2 from the germline V gene are SGHNT and YYREEE (reference sequence). The CDR3 nucleotides read TGTGCCAGCAGCTTGGGGTTGTCCAGAAACTATGGCTACACCTTC. Translating gives CASSLGLSRNYGYTF.

The chain joins TRBV18 to TRBJ1-5, with unresolved D. Trimming took 6 bases from V and 0 from J, leaving 15 bases between them. Germline lookup yields CDR1 KGHSH and CDR2 LQKENI. The CDR3 contains 16 residues. This chain's CDR3 is CASSALTDYSNQPQHF. Written as DNA, the CDR3 is TGTGCCAGCTCTGCTCTAACGGATTATAGCAATCAGCCCCAGCATTTT. Filled out from reference TRBV18 and TRBJ1-5, the complete variable domain reads NAGVMQNPRHLVRRRGQEARLRCSPMKGHSHVYWYRQLPEEGLKFMVYLQKENIIDESGMPKERFSAEFPKEGPSILRIQQVVRGDSAAYFCASSALTDYSNQPQHFGDGTRLSIL.

V is TRBV7-7 and J is TRBJ2-2, with unresolved D. This CDR3 contains 13 residues. Germline CDR1 and CDR2: SSHAT and FNYEAQ (reference sequence). V lost 2 bases and J 4 bases, leaving 5 bases between the germline ends. For the CDR3, the DNA is TGTGCCAGCAGCTTAACAGTCACCGGGGAGCTGTTTTTT. The encoded protein is CASSLTVTGELFF.

The chain is built from TRBV25-1 and TRBJ2-7, with a weak D call TRBD2 (6 bases). CDR1 and CDR2 from the germline V gene are MGHDK and SYGVNS. The CDR3 runs to 15 residues. The V end was cut by 2 bases, the J end by 7 bases, with 18 bases between. CDR3 loop: CASSEVGSGLGEQYF. CDR3 coding DNA: TGTGCCAGCAGTGAAGTGGGATCGGGACTCGGGGAGCAGTACTTC.

The chain joins TRBV9 to TRBJ1-2, with 7 bases identical to TRBD1. Germline V gives CDR1 SGDLS, CDR2 YYNGEE. J was trimmed by 7 bases and V by 0 bases; bases with no gene match: 6. This CDR3 spans 14 amino acids. CDR3 residues: CASSVATGSRGYTF. CDR3 DNA: TGTGCCAGCAGCGTAGCGACAGGGTCGCGTGGCTACACCTTC.

The chain uses TRBV11-2 and TRBJ1-1, with 8 bases fitting TRBD1. Germline assignment: CDR1 SGHAT and CDR2 FQNNGV. This CDR3 has 15 residues. V dropped 5 bases and J dropped 5; count of bases not matched to a gene: 10. The DNA of the CDR3 is TGTGCCAGCAGCGCCAGACAGGGGAGGGAAACTGAAGCTTTCTTT. Amino acids: CASSARQGRETEAFF.

This sequence joins TRBV10-2 and TRBJ1-1, with D unclear. The CDR3 is 16 residues long. Trimming shortened V by 0 bases and J by 5 bases, and 16 bases separated the two germline ends. Germline V gene data show CDR1 as WSHSY and CDR2 as SAAADI. The CDR3 reads CASSESRLGKRTEAFF. Here the CDR3 DNA reads TGCGCCAGCAGTGAGTCGAGACTGGGGAAGAGGACTGAAGCTTTCTTT.

This chain uses TRBV24-1 with TRBJ2-1, with 7 bases lining up with TRBD2. The trim removed 9 bases at V and 9 bases at J, leaving 10 bases unmatched. This CDR3 region has 13 residues. The V gene's germline CDR1 is KGHDR and CDR2 SFDVKD. The DNA of the CDR3 is TGTGCCACCCAAGCGGGGATACGCAGTGAGCAGTTCTTC. It yields the protein CATQAGIRSEQFF.

This clone has a handful of counts. The chain is built from TRBV6-5 and TRBJ2-5; 8 nucleotides match TRBD2. V shed 5 bases and J 4 bases; nucleotides not matched to a gene: 6. This CDR3 region has 14 residues. The V gene's germline CDR1 is MNHEY and CDR2 SVGAGI. Here the CDR3 reads CASSPGTRRETQYF. The CDR3 nucleotides are TGTGCCAGCAGTCCCGGGACTAGGAGAGAGACCCAGTACTTC.

The count of this clone is one. This chain joins TRBV10-2 and TRBJ2-2; a possible D gene is TRBD2 (5 bases). Germline CDR1 and CDR2: WSHSY and SAAADI. Trimming took off 7 bases at V and 4 bases at J, with 10 bases between the two ends. The CDR3 is made up of 13 amino acids. DNA of the CDR3: TGCGCCAGCATAGGGAGCATCACCGGGGAGCTGTTTTTT. This codes for CASIGSITGELFF.

The sample holds one count of this clone. The chain recombines TRBV5-1 with TRBJ2-7; TRBD2 agrees at 15 bases. CDR3 length: 19 residues. Germline CDR1 is SGHRS and CDR2 is YFSETQ. Trimming took 1 base from V and 5 from J; bases not matched to a gene: 13. The CDR3 is CASSLPVGGLAGGRHEQYF. The CDR3 DNA is TGCGCCAGCAGCTTGCCTGTGGGGGGACTAGCGGGAGGTAGACACGAGCAGTACTTC.

The chain is built from TRBV6-1 and TRBJ2-3; D possibly corresponds to TRBD2 (6 bases). Germline V gene data show CDR1 as MNHNS and CDR2 as SASEGT. V shed 3 bases and J shed 2 bases, with 15 bases lying between them. The length of the CDR3 is 16 residues. Here the CDR3 DNA reads TGTGCCAGCAGTGACGTGCGGGACCGCTTCACAGATACGCAGTATTTT. Encoded protein: CASSDVRDRFTDTQYF.

The chain employs TRBV20-1 and TRBJ1-5, with D hard to call. This CDR3 comprises 10 residues. Trimming stripped 4 bases from V and 11 bases from J, with 9 bases between. Germline V gives CDR1 DFQATT, CDR2 SNEGSKA (reference sequence). CDR3 in amino acids: CSATQKSQHF. The CDR3, as DNA: TGCAGTGCTACCCAGAAGTCCCAGCATTTT.

This sequence joins TRBV9 and TRBJ2-2; D perhaps matches TRBD1 (5 bases). The CDR3 loop spans 14 amino acids. Germline V gene data show CDR1 as SGDLS and CDR2 as YYNGEE. V was shortened by 0 bases and J by 3 bases, with 6 bases between the two germline ends. The CDR3 spells CASSVGRDTGELFF. The CDR3 DNA follows: TGTGCCAGCAGCGTAGGCAGGGACACCGGGGAGCTGTTTTTT.

This clone was detected once. This rearrangement joins TRBV25-1 to TRBJ2-1; maybe TRBD2 (6 bases). Germline values: CDR1 MGHDK, CDR2 SYGVNS. V lost 4 bases, J lost 8 bases, and 18 bases lay in between. The CDR3 totals 15 residues. The CDR3 coding sequence is TGTGCCAGCAGTGCGTATGGGGTGCGGGATGATGAGCAGTTCTTC. As protein: CASSAYGVRDDEQFF.

This chain uses TRBV11-2 with TRBJ2-1; the D is unclear. The V end was cut by 0 bases, the J end by 7 bases, with 13 bases between. This CDR3 has 15 residues. CDR1 is SGHAT and CDR2 is FQNNGV in the germline V gene. The CDR3 spells CASSLDSHRTNEQFF. The CDR3 DNA is TGTGCCAGCAGCTTAGACTCACACCGAACTAATGAGCAGTTCTTC.

V and J are TRBV7-2 and TRBJ1-2; weak D call: TRBD1 (6 bases). Trimming left V 4 bases short and J 4 bases short, with 13 bases between. The CDR3 runs 14 residues. From germline, CDR1 is SGHTA and CDR2 FQGNSA. The CDR3 is CASSSRGSGYGYTF. Here the CDR3 DNA reads TGTGCCAGCAGCTCCAGGGGTTCTGGCTATGGCTACACCTTC. Based on the CDR3 plus reference TRBV7-2 and TRBJ1-2, the full variable domain is GAGVSQSPSNKVTEKGKDVELRCDPISGHTALYWYRQSLGQGLEFLIYFQGNSAPDKSGLPSDRFSAERTGGSVSTLTIQRTQQEDSAVYLCASSSRGSGYGYTFGSGTRLTVV.

The rearrangement links TRBV28 to TRBJ2-4; D is undetermined. The germline V gene has CDR1 MDHEN and CDR2 SYDVKM. Trimming removed 3 bases from V and 0 bases from J, with 24 bases in between. CDR3 length: 20 amino acids. The CDR3 protein is CASSLTSERVSPLAKNIQYF. The CDR3 DNA reads TGTGCCAGCAGTTTGACCTCTGAACGGGTCAGCCCCTTAGCCAAAAACATTCAGTACTTC.

This chain uses TRBV28 with TRBJ1-1, with 7 nucleotides matching TRBD1. The J segment lost 4 bases and the V segment lost 10 bases, leaving 3 bases of the junction unmatched. Looked up from germline, CDR1 is MDHEN and CDR2 is SYDVKM. The CDR3 consists of 11 residues. CDR3 sequence: CATTGPTEAFF. The CDR3 DNA is TGTGCCACGACAGGGCCCACTGAAGCTTTCTTT. The variable domain in full, completed from reference TRBV28 and TRBJ1-1, reads DVKVTQSSRYLVKRTGEKVFLECVQDMDHENMFWYRQDPGLGLRLIYFSYDVKMKEKGDIPEGYSVSREKKERFSLILESASTNQTSMYLCATTGPTEAFFGQGTRLTVV.

The rearrangement uses TRBV10-3 and TRBJ2-2; 13 bases align to TRBD2. V lost 2 bases, J lost 2 bases, and 14 bases stayed unmatched. This CDR3 comprises 21 residues. CDR1 is ENHRY, CDR2 SYGVKD, per germline. The CDR3 nucleotides are TGTGCCATCAGTGAGCGAGGACTAGCGGGAGCGGGGGGGGTTAACACCGGGGAGCTGTTTTTT. Translation gives CAISERGLAGAGGVNTGELFF.

The chain joins TRBV11-3 to TRBJ2-1; TRBD2 matches at 10 bases. The CDR3 totals 16 residues. V lost 0 bases and J lost 5; bases outside the gene matches: 4. The germline gives CDR1 SGHNT, CDR2 YENEEA. CDR3: CASSLEGTSDNNEQFF. In nucleotides, the CDR3 is TGTGCCAGCAGCTTAGAAGGGACTAGCGACAACAATGAGCAGTTCTTC.

This chain links TRBV7-2 with TRBJ2-7; 7 bases line up with TRBD1. The J segment lost 5 bases and the V segment lost 1 base, leaving 8 bases of the junction unmatched. This CDR3 is built from 15 residues. Germline values: CDR1 SGHTA, CDR2 FQGNSA. The CDR3 sequence: CASSLDIWQGDEQYF. The DNA of the CDR3 is TGTGCCAGCAGCTTAGACATTTGGCAGGGGGACGAGCAGTACTTC.

V gene TRBV11-2 combines with J gene TRBJ2-1, with 7 bases identical to TRBD1. The CDR3 is made up of 15 amino acids. The V and J ends lost 4 bases and 9 bases, in that order; junction bases with no gene match: 12. The germline gives CDR1 SGHAT, CDR2 FQNNGV. The CDR3 sequence is CASSSFLGDSFEQFF. The CDR3, as DNA: TGTGCCAGCAGCTCATTCCTCGGGGACAGCTTTGAGCAGTTCTTC.

The V call is TRBV6-5, the J call TRBJ1-4, with D hard to call. V was cut by 0 bases and J by 4 bases, with 6 bases left in between. Germline loops: CDR1 MNHEY, CDR2 SVGAGI. The CDR3 length is 14 residues. The CDR3 spells CASSYSSVNEKLFF. CDR3 in DNA: TGTGCCAGCAGTTACTCGAGTGTTAATGAAAAACTGTTTTTT.

V gene TRBV20-1 combines with J gene TRBJ2-5; D possibly uses TRBD1 or TRBD2 (5 bases each). The germline V and J ends were trimmed by 7 bases and 4 bases, with 10 bases remaining between them. This CDR3 is built from 11 residues. The germline CDR1 and CDR2 sequences are DFQATT and SNEGSKA (reference sequence). In DNA form, the CDR3 reads TGCAGTGTATTTGGGGGAGAGACCCAGTACTTC. Translated: CSVFGGETQYF.

The chain employs TRBV24-1 and TRBJ1-5, with 8 nucleotides matching TRBD1. Trimming removed 4 bases from V and 4 bases from J; junction bases left unmatched: 8. CDR1 is KGHDR and CDR2 is SFDVKD in the germline V gene. This CDR3 is 16 amino acids long. CDR3 residues: CATSDTRQGSNQPQHF. The CDR3 DNA follows: TGTGCCACCAGTGACACCCGACAGGGGTCAAATCAGCCCCAGCATTTT.